The 23 T cell receptor beta chains listed next were all sequenced from one sample in a study of T cell responses to AZD1222 COVID-19 vaccine. The method was immunoSEQ multiplex PCR; TCRdb's version includes in-frame clones alone and lacks a portion of them. The table has about 110,000 clones, 85% to 95% seen once. Specimen: peripheral blood, collected 28 days after the second AZD1222 dose. The receptors originated from an adult who received the AZD1222 COVID-19 vaccine.

The rearrangement links TRBV19 to TRBJ2-3; a weak D match, TRBD1 (6 bases). Deletions cut 3 bases from V and 4 bases from J, with 8 bases between. The length of the CDR3 is 13 residues. CDR1 and CDR2 (germline): LNHDA, SQIVND (reference sequence). DNA for the CDR3: TGTGCCAGTAGTATCCAGGGGTCAGATACGCAGTATTTT. It is translated as CASSIQGSDTQYF.

The rearrangement uses TRBV19 and TRBJ1-1; D is possibly TRBD1 (5 bases). Germline CDR1 and CDR2: LNHDA and SQIVND (reference sequence). The CDR3 has 12 residues. The V end was cut by 4 bases, the J end by 4 bases, with 7 bases between. The CDR3 DNA is TGTGCCAGTAGTAAAAGGGGCACTGAAGCTTTCTTT. It encodes CASSKRGTEAFF.

V and J are TRBV6-5 and TRBJ2-6; the D gene is possibly TRBD1 (6 bases). V was pared by 2 bases and J by 5 bases, with 10 bases between. CDR3 length: 15 residues. From germline, CDR1 is MNHEY and CDR2 SVGAGI. The CDR3 nucleotides are TGTGCCAGCAGTTACCAGGGGCGGAGGGCCAACGTCCTGACTTTC. This encodes CASSYQGRRANVLTF.

The chain is built from TRBV4-1 and TRBJ1-5; D gene uncertain. CDR3 length: 17 residues. CDR1 and CDR2 from the germline V gene are MGHRA and YSYEKL. Trimming removed 4 bases at V and 1 base at J, with 17 bases between. This CDR3 is CASSPQGPSWSNQPQHF. The CDR3 DNA reads TGCGCCAGCAGCCCCCAAGGACCGAGTTGGAGCAATCAGCCCCAGCATTTT.

The chain is built from TRBV12-3 or TRBV12-4 and TRBJ1-4; D uncertain. The CDR3 extends over 12 amino acids. Trimming stripped 5 bases from V and 8 bases from J, with 9 bases between. CDR3 in DNA: TGTGCCAGCAGTCCCCAAGGAGAAAAACTGTTTTTT. This encodes CASSPQGEKLFF.

The rearrangement uses TRBV18 and TRBJ1-5; no definite D call. CDR3 length equals 13 residues. The V end lost 3 bases, the J end lost 1 base, and 4 bases lay between the germline ends. Germline lookup yields CDR1 KGHSH and CDR2 LQKENI. In DNA form, the CDR3 reads TGTGCCAGCTCACCCCTGAGCAATCAGCCCCAGCATTTT. Translated: CASSPLSNQPQHF.

CDR3 protein: CAIRAGFSGNTIYF. CDR3 coding DNA: TGTGCCATCAGGGCAGGGTTCTCTGGAAACACCATATATTTT. The rearrangement joins TRBV10-3 to TRBJ1-3; tentative D call: TRBD1 (5 bases). Germline V gene data show CDR1 as ENHRY and CDR2 as SYGVKD. The CDR3 has 14 amino acids. V was clipped by 6 bases and J by 0 bases, with 9 bases between them.

The chain employs TRBV6-2 or TRBV6-3 and TRBJ1-2; 7 nucleotides agree with TRBD1. The germline V gene encodes CDR1 MNHEY and CDR2 SVGEGT. V shed 0 bases, J shed 5 bases, and the junction held 6 bases outside the gene matches. CDR3 length: 15 amino acids. CDR3 sequence reads: CASSYSRDRGYGYTF. CDR3 DNA: TGTGCCAGCAGTTACTCGAGGGACAGAGGGTATGGCTACACCTTC.

V usage is TRBV5-6 and J usage is TRBJ1-5; 9 positions match TRBD1. CDR3 size: 16 residues. V lost 2 bases to trimming and J lost 5 bases; unmatched junction nucleotides: 8. Germline V gene lookup returns CDR1 SGHDT and CDR2 YYEEEE. The CDR3 here is CASSFYRDREHQPQHF. CDR3 DNA sequence: TGTGCCAGCAGCTTCTACCGGGACAGGGAACATCAGCCCCAGCATTTT.

The chain uses TRBV19 and TRBJ1-5, with TRBD1 as a possible D gene (6 bases). This CDR3 spans 15 amino acids. Germline V lookup: CDR1 LNHDA, CDR2 SQIVND (reference sequence). The germline V and J ends were trimmed by 6 bases and 2 bases, with 14 bases remaining between them. CDR3 nucleotide sequence: TGTGCCAGTAGGGACCACGGGGGCGGCAATCAGCCCCAGCATTTT. Residues: CASRDHGGGNQPQHF.

CDR3 sequence: CASSNGDRSYNSPLHF. DNA of the CDR3: TGTGCCAGCAGCAATGGCGACAGGAGCTATAATTCACCCCTCCACTTT. The rearrangement links TRBV21-1 to TRBJ1-6; the D call TRBD1 from the table was never checked on the DNA. TRBV21-1 is a pseudogene. The CDR3 spans 16 residues.

V and J are TRBV30 and TRBJ1-3; tentatively, D is TRBD1 (5 bases). Per the germline V gene, CDR1 is GTSNPN and CDR2 is SVGIG (reference sequence). With 3 bases removed from V and 3 bases from J, the gap between germline ends came to 12 bases. The CDR3 is 14 amino acids. CDR3 sequence reads: CAWSGGSHGNTIYF. The DNA for the CDR3 is TGTGCCTGGAGCGGGGGGTCTCATGGAAACACCATATATTTT.

The rearrangement uses TRBV11-3 and TRBJ2-1; TRBD2 matches at 14 bases. CDR1 is SGHNT and CDR2 is YENEEA in the germline V gene. The V segment lost 1 base and the J segment 5 bases; nucleotides outside the gene matches: 4. This CDR3 comprises 17 residues. The CDR3 spells CASSLGLAGGPHNEQFF. CDR3 coding DNA: TGTGCCAGCAGCTTAGGACTAGCGGGAGGGCCTCACAATGAGCAGTTCTTC.

The chain links TRBV10-2 to TRBJ1-2, with a weak D call TRBD1 (5 bases). Germline V gene lookup returns CDR1 WSHSY and CDR2 SAAADI. CDR3 length: 16 residues. V lost 5 bases and J lost 8, with 24 bases in between. Here the CDR3 reads CASSPYGAEPFLGYTF. The CDR3 DNA is TGCGCCAGCAGTCCCTACGGGGCAGAGCCCTTCCTCGGCTACACCTTC.

The chain has TRBV27 and TRBJ2-1; 7 bases match TRBD2. Germline V CDR1 and CDR2: MNHEY, SMNVEV (reference sequence). The CDR3 runs to 16 residues. The junction had 6 bases not matched to a gene; V was cut back by 2 bases and J by 2 bases. DNA for the CDR3: TGTGCCAGCAGTTTAGTGGGCGGGAGCCCCTACAATGAGCAGTTCTTC. Translation: CASSLVGGSPYNEQFF.

The chain combines TRBV12-3 or TRBV12-4 with TRBJ1-1; no clear D. V lost 6 bases, J lost 5 bases, and 7 bases lay in between. The CDR3 runs 11 residues. The DNA of the CDR3 is TGTGCCAGCAGCGATAGAACTGAAGCTTTCTTT. The encoded protein is CASSDRTEAFF.

The CDR3 spells CASSARGSSYNSPLHF. CDR3 bases: TGTGCCAGCAGCGCCAGGGGGAGCTCCTATAATTCACCCCTCCACTTT. The genes are TRBV9 and TRBJ1-6; 7 bases map to TRBD1. The CDR3 sequence is 16 residues long. After removal of 3 bases from V and 0 bases from J, the junction contained 3 bases not matched to a gene. Germline V gene sequence: CDR1 SGDLS, CDR2 YYNGEE.

V usage is TRBV7-8 and J usage is TRBJ1-3; no clear D. Trimming left V 1 base short and J 0 bases short, with 13 bases between. The CDR3 is made up of 17 amino acids. Germline CDR1 is SGHVS and CDR2 is FQNEAQ. CDR3 nucleotide sequence: TGTGCCAGCAGCTTAGGCATTCGAGGGAGCTCTGGAAACACCATATATTTT. Translating gives CASSLGIRGSSGNTIYF.

The V and J genes are TRBV6-1 and TRBJ1-4; D not resolved. V was shortened by 0 bases and J by 3 bases, with 11 bases between the two germline ends. The CDR3 length is 16 residues. CDR1 and CDR2 from the germline V gene are MNHNS and SASEGT. The CDR3 bases are TGTGCCAGCAGTGAAGCGGGTGTATTTTCTAATGAAAAACTGTTTTTT. Translation gives CASSEAGVFSNEKLFF.

The gene calls are TRBV6-5 and TRBJ1-5, with D uncertain. V dropped 6 bases and J dropped 9 bases, with 15 bases sitting between them. The CDR3 consists of 13 residues. Germline-derived CDR1 and CDR2 are MNHEY and SVGAGI. CDR3 DNA: TGTGCCAGCAGCTCCTTTCTAGGTCGGCCCCAGCATTTT. Its protein product is CASSSFLGRPQHF.

The CDR3 bases are TGTGCCAGCAGTGGATCAGGGATTAATGAAAAACTGTTTTTT. Amino acids: CASSGSGINEKLFF. The chain couples TRBV2 to TRBJ1-4; weak D call: TRBD1 (5 bases). V lost 4 bases and J lost 4, with 10 bases in between. The CDR3 runs 14 residues. Germline V CDR1 and CDR2: SNHLY, FYNNEI.

This clone appeared a single time. The V and J genes are TRBV2 and TRBJ1-6; D remains unclear. Germline CDR1 and CDR2: SNHLY and FYNNEI. With 6 bases removed from V and 6 bases from J, the gap between germline ends came to 9 bases. This CDR3 has 13 amino acids. The CDR3 spells CASRATTNSPLHF. In DNA form, the CDR3 reads TGTGCCAGCAGGGCCACAACTAATTCACCCCTCCACTTT.

The chain is built from TRBV19 and TRBJ2-2; D may be TRBD1 or TRBD2 (5 bases each). The ends were cut back, 1 base at V and 2 bases at J, with 17 bases in the middle. The CDR3 covers 18 residues. Per the germline V gene, CDR1 is LNHDA and CDR2 is SQIVND (reference sequence). The DNA for the CDR3 is TGTGCCAGTAGTATAGGGGGCCAAAGCGGAGATAACACCGGGGAGCTGTTTTTT. It codes for CASSIGGQSGDNTGELFF.